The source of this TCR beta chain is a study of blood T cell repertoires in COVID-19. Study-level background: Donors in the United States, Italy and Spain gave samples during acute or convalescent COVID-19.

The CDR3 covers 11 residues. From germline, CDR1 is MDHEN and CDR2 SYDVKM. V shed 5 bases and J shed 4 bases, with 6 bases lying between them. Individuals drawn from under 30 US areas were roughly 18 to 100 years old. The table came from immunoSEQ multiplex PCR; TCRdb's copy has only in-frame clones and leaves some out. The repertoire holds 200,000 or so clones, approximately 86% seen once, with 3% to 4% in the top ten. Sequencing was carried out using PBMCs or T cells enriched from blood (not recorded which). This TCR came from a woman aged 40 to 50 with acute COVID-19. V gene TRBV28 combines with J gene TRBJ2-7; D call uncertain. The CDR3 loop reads CASSPRYEQYF. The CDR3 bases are TGTGCCAGCAGTCCCCGGTACGAGCAGTACTTC.